The T cell receptor beta chain described here comes from a study of T cells expressing NK-cell markers. Germline CDR1 and CDR2: SGDLS and YYNGEE. The CDR3 extends over 13 amino acids. With the 5' RACE reads reprocessed, TCRdb shows one record per CDR3 protein and no DNA. Its table records 150,000 to 200,000 distinct CDR3 sequences. The chain joins TRBV9 to TRBJ1-1; no DNA is available, so the TRBD1 call from TCRdb remains unchecked. What was sequenced was blood T cells: a sorted CD56 or NKG2C T cell subset, CD4+ or CD8+ T cells, or bulk PBMC T cells (not recorded which). This receptor was identified in a woman aged 18-70 years in good health. The CDR3 here is CASSIGQNTEAFF.